A selection of T cell receptor beta chains follows, all from one sample in a study of early T cells in non-severe SARS-CoV-2 infection. MiXCR, run by TCRdb on the 5' RACE reads, gives a single entry per CDR3 protein. The sample lists 60,000 to 65,000 distinct CDR3 sequences, almost 9% occurring once. Source: whole blood, taken at baseline. Receptors originate from an adult who was a healthcare worker with PCR-confirmed SARS-CoV-2 infection or an uninfected control (not recorded which). Both conserved end residues are part of each CDR3. D genes are given only for firm matches. Clone size is given for some rows only: seen once, a few or many times, or a class if the clone is expanded.

TGTGCCACCAGCAGAGTTCAGTCAAGCACAGATACGCAGTATTTT	CATSRVQSSTDTQYF	TRBV15	TRBJ2-3	NA	few
TGTGCCAGCAGCCGGGACACTTCCTACGAGCAGTACTTC	CASSRDTSYEQYF	TRBV6-6	TRBJ2-7	NA	many
TGTGCCAGCAGGGCGACAGGGGCCCTAGCGGGGAAGAACTTC	CASRATGALAGKNF	TRBV6-5	TRBJ2-5	NA	few
TGTGCCAGCAGCCAATCAGGCAGCTCTTATCAGCCCCAGCATTTT	CASSQSGSSYQPQHF	TRBV16	TRBJ1-5	NA	many
TGTGCCAGCAGCTTCTCCGGCAGGTCTGGAAACACCATATATTTT	CASSFSGRSGNTIYF	TRBV7-2	TRBJ1-3	NA	few
TGTGCCAGCACAGCAGATACGCAGTATTTT	CASTADTQYF	TRBV7-6	TRBJ2-3	NA	few
TGCAGTGCTAGACCAACCTTCGGGAGAGCCCACGAGCAGTACTTC	CSARPTFGRAHEQYF	TRBV20-1	TRBJ2-7	NA	NA
TGTACCAGCAGACCAGCGGGGAACACTGAAGCTTTCTTT	CTSRPAGNTEAFF	TRBV7-8	TRBJ1-1	NA	NA
TGTGCCAGCTCACGGGACAGATTAAACACCGGGGAGCTGTTTTTT	CASSRDRLNTGELFF	TRBV18	TRBJ2-2	TRBD1	once
TGTGCCAGTAGTAACTGGGGGCCTGAAGCTTTCTTT	CASSNWGPEAFF	TRBV19	TRBJ1-1	NA	many
TGTGCCAGCAGCTCGGCAGGGGTAAGAGAGCAGTACTTC	CASSSAGVREQYF	TRBV9	TRBJ2-7	NA	NA